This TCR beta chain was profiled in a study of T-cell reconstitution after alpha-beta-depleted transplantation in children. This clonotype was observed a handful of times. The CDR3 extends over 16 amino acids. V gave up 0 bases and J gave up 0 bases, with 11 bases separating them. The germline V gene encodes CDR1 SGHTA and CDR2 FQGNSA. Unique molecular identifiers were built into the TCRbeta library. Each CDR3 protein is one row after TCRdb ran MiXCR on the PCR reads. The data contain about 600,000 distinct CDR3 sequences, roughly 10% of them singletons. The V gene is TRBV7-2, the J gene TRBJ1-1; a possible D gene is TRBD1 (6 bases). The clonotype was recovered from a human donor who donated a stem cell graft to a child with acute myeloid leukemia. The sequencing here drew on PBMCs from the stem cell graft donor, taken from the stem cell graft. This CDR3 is CASSLAQGTMNTEAFF. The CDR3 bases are TGTGCCAGCAGCTTAGCACAGGGCACCATGAACACTGAAGCTTTCTTT. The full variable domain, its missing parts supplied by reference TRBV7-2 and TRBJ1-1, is GAGVSQSPSNKVTEKGKDVELRCDPISGHTALYWYRQSLGQGLEFLIYFQGNSAPDKSGLPSDRFSAERTGGSVSTLTIQRTQQEDSAVYLCASSLAQGTMNTEAFFGQGTRLTVV.